The T cell receptor beta chain under discussion was sequenced for a study of T cell responses to AZD1222 COVID-19 vaccine. Whole-study findings and limits: Spike-specific TCR breadth and depth were elevated following two AZD1222 doses. Without day 14 samples, only post-peak T cell repertoires were studied. It should be noted that donors were predominantly white British and more often female, and clonal diversity was possibly underestimated.

V shed 3 bases and J 7 bases; nucleotides not matched to a gene: 4. CDR3 length: 15 residues. Germline CDR1 LGHNA, CDR2 YSLEER. On this clone: What it binds is unknown.

Generated by immunoSEQ multiplex PCR, the TCRdb table keeps only in-frame clones and is missing some. The table lists 130,000 or so clones, 84% of them singletons, with 27% in the top ten. The J gene is TRBJ1-6, the V gene TRBV4-3; 9 bases fit TRBD1. The sequencing used peripheral blood, collected 28 days after the second AZD1222 dose. The receptor was derived from an adult who received the AZD1222 COVID-19 vaccine. As DNA, the CDR3 is TGCGCCAGCAGCCAGGGGACAGGGTTGAATTCACCCCTCCACTTT. Its protein product is CASSQGTGLNSPLHF.